These 8 T cell receptor beta chains came from one sample sequenced in a study of CD8 T cells in ankylosing spondylitis (TCRdb year 2017). What the research found in general, with its limitations: A TCR beta motif made up of several highly homologous amino acid variants appeared to be characteristic of blood from ankylosing spondylitis patients.

Their antigen targets remain unknown. The library was made by 5' RACE. The instrument given in TCRdb is Illumina HiSeq 2500. Clones were called with MiXCR by TCRdb after fastp trimmed the public reads at Q25, and only in-frame beta chains were retained. Rows are combined by CDR3 protein, so each entry shows the most common genes and DNA. For this sample there are around 770,000 distinct CDR3 sequences; about 11% appear just once. 0.45% to 0.6% of the sample is in the top ten clones. The sequenced sample consisted of blood, either unsorted or a sorted T cell fraction (not recorded which). These receptors all stem from a male donor with ankylosing spondylitis.

This clonotype was observed a few times. The chain joins TRBV4-3 to TRBJ2-7, with TRBD1 matching 8 bases. CDR3 length: 15 residues. Germline values: CDR1 LGHNA, CDR2 YSLEER. J lost 2 bases, V lost 3 bases, and 6 bases had no gene match. CDR3 coding DNA: TGCGCCAGCAGCCAGACAGGGGCCGCAACCTACGAGCAGTACTTC. Amino acid sequence: CASSQTGAATYEQYF.

This clonotype appeared a few times. V usage is TRBV20-1 and J usage is TRBJ2-5; a weak D match, TRBD2 (6 bases). Trimming stripped 5 bases from V and 4 bases from J, with 14 bases between. Germline V gene data show CDR1 as DFQATT and CDR2 as SNEGSKA (reference sequence). This CDR3 has 13 residues. This CDR3 is CSAPKTSLETQYF. The CDR3 DNA reads as TGCAGTGCTCCAAAGACTAGTTTAGAGACCCAGTACTTC.

A few counts support this clonotype. The J gene is TRBJ2-1, the V gene TRBV7-2; D is perhaps TRBD2 (6 bases). The CDR3 totals 14 residues. CDR1 is SGHTA, CDR2 FQGNSA, per germline. The germline V and J ends were trimmed by 4 bases and 6 bases, with 13 bases remaining between them. The CDR3 reads CASSWIGGGNEQFF. Written as DNA, the CDR3 is TGTGCCAGCAGCTGGATTGGGGGAGGCAATGAGCAGTTCTTC.

This clonotype came up a few times. The V and J genes are TRBV27 and TRBJ1-2, with D hard to call. Germline V gene data show CDR1 as MNHEY and CDR2 as SMNVEV (reference sequence). The CDR3 is 14 residues long. Trimming removed 6 bases from V and 6 bases from J, with 17 bases in between. This CDR3 is CASRPSQRRDGYTF. The CDR3 nucleotides are TGTGCCAGCAGACCATCACAAAGGCGGGATGGCTACACCTTC.

This clonotype showed up many times. The chain has TRBV5-6 and TRBJ1-4; D gene ambiguous. Germline CDR1 reads SGHDT; CDR2 reads YYEEEE. V was pared by 5 bases and J by 4 bases, with 12 bases between. There are 14 residues in the CDR3. CDR3 region: CASRSNLHNEKLFF. The DNA of the CDR3 is TGTGCCAGCAGATCCAACCTTCATAATGAAAAACTGTTTTTT. Together with reference TRBV5-6 and TRBJ1-4, the CDR3 gives the full variable domain: DAGVTQSPTHLIKTRGQQVTLRCSPKSGHDTVSWYQQALGQGPQFIFQYYEEEERQRGNFPDRFSGHQFPNYSSELNVNALLLGDSALYLCASRSNLHNEKLFFGSGTQLSVL.

The chain combines TRBV9 with TRBJ2-2; TRBD1 or TRBD2 may be the D gene (5 bases each). Germline V lookup: CDR1 SGDLS, CDR2 YYNGEE. The CDR3 has 16 residues. Trimming shortened V by 3 bases and J by 7 bases, and 19 bases separated the two germline ends. The CDR3 is CASSGRGAATSGELFF. DNA for the CDR3: TGTGCCAGCAGCGGAAGAGGGGCCGCAACCAGCGGGGAGCTGTTTTTT.

This chain connects TRBV12-3 or TRBV12-4 to TRBJ2-2; D possibly corresponds to TRBD1 (6 bases). The CDR3 sequence is 17 residues long. Trimming removed 6 bases from V and 5 bases from J, with 22 bases in between. The CDR3 loop reads CASSPPSGQSRTGELFF. The CDR3 DNA is TGTGCCAGCAGCCCCCCGTCGGGACAAAGCCGGACCGGGGAGCTGTTTTTT.

The chain uses TRBV6-6 and TRBJ1-6; maybe TRBD1 (5 bases). Trimming took off 8 bases at V and 7 bases at J, with 12 bases between the two ends. The CDR3 runs 13 residues. Germline lookup yields CDR1 MNHNY and CDR2 SVGAGI (reference sequence). The CDR3 loop reads CASEDSANSPLHF. The CDR3 DNA follows: TGTGCCAGCGAAGACAGCGCAAATTCACCCCTCCACTTT.